The source of this TCR beta chain is a study of T cell responses to AZD1222 COVID-19 vaccine. This CDR3 has 15 residues. Per the germline V gene, CDR1 is SEHNR and CDR2 is FQNEAQ (reference sequence). Trimming took off 4 bases at V and 1 base at J, with 10 bases between the two ends. For this clone: What it binds is not known.

Profiled with immunoSEQ multiplex PCR; TCRdb holds only in-frame clones, not every one. The profile covers roughly 150,000 clones, with approximately 90% appearing a single time and just under 2% taken by the ten largest. Study-wide results and limits: Reports indicate that nearly half of spike-specific TCRs are directed at unmutated variant regions. Sampling that yielded the repertoires occurred only after the peak T cell response. Most donors were white British and more were female, and clonal diversity was possibly underestimated. Of the AZD1222 recipients, only five or six were seropositive at baseline.

The clonotype comes from an adult who received the AZD1222 COVID-19 vaccine. The starting material was peripheral blood, obtained 28 days after the second AZD1222 dose. This chain links TRBV7-9 with TRBJ2-2; the D gene is possibly TRBD2 (7 bases). CDR3 DNA sequence: TGTGCCAGCAGCTGGGGGGGCGAGAACACCGGGGAGCTGTTTTTT. Protein sequence: CASSWGGENTGELFF.